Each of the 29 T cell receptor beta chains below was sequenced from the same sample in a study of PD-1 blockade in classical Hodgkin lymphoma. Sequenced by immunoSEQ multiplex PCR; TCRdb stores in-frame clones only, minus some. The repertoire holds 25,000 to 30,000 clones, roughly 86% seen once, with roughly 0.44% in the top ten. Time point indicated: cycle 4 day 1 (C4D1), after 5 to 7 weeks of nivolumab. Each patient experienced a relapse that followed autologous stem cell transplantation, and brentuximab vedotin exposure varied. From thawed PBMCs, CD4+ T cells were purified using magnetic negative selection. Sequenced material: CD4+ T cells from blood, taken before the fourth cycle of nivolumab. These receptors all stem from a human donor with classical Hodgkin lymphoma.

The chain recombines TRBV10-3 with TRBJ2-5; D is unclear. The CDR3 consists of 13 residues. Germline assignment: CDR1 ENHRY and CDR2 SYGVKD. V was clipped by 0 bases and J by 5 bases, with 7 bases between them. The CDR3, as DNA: TGTGCCATCAGTGAGTCGGTTGTGGAGACCCAGTACTTC. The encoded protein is CAISESVVETQYF.

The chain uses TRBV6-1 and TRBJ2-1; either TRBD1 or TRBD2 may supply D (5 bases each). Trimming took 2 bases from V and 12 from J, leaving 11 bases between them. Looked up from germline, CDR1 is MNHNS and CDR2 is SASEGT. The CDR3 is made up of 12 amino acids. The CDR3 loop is CASSETSGTQFF. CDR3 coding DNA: TGTGCCAGCAGTGAAACATCCGGGACGCAGTTCTTC.

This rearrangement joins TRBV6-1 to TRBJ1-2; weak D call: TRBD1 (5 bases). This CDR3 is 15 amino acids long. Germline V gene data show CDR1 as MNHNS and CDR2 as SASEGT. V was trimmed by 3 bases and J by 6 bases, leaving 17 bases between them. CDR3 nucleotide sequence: TGTGCCAGCAGTGAGCTAAGCGCGGGGGTCCATGGCTACACCTTC. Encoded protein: CASSELSAGVHGYTF.

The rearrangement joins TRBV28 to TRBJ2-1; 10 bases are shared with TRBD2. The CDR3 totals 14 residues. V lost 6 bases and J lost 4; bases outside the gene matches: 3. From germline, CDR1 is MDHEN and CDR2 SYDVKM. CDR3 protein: CASRKREGYNEQFF. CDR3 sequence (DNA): TGTGCCAGCAGAAAGCGGGAGGGATACAATGAGCAGTTCTTC.

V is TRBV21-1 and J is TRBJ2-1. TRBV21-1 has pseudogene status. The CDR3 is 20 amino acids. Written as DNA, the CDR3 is TGTGCCAGCAGCAAAGCGAAGCAGGGGGAGGGTGGCGGGGCCTACAATGAGCAGTTCTTC. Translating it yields CASSKAKQGEGGGAYNEQFF.

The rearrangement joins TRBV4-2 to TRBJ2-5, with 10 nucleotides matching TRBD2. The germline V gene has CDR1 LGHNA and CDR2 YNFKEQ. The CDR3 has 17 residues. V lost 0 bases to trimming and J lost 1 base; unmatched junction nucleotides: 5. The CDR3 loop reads CASSQEGQRGGQETQYF. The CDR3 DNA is TGTGCCAGCAGCCAAGAAGGCCAGCGGGGGGGCCAAGAGACCCAGTACTTC.

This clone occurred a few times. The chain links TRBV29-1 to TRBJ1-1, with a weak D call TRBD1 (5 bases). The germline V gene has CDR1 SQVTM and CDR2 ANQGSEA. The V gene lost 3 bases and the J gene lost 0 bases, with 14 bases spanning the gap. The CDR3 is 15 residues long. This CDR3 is CSVDGLGTLNTEAFF. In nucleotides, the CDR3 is TGCAGCGTTGATGGCCTCGGGACCTTGAACACTGAAGCTTTCTTT.

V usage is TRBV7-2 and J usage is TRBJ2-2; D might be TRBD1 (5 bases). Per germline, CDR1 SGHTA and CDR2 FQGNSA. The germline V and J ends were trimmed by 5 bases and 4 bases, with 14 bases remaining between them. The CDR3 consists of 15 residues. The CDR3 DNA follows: TGTGCCAGCAGCCGGTCCAGGGTAATCACCGGGGAGCTGTTTTTT. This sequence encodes CASSRSRVITGELFF.

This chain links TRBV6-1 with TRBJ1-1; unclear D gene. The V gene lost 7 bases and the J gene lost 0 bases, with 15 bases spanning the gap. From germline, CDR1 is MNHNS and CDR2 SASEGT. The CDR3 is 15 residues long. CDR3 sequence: CASNSALRVNTEAFF. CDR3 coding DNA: TGTGCCAGCAATTCGGCTTTGCGAGTGAACACTGAAGCTTTCTTT.

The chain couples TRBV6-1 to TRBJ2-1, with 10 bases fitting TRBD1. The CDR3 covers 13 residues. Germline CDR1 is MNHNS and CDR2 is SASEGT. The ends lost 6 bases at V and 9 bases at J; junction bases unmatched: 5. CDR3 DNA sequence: TGTGCCAGCAGAGACAGGGGGCTGACTGAGCAGTTCTTC. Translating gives CASRDRGLTEQFF.

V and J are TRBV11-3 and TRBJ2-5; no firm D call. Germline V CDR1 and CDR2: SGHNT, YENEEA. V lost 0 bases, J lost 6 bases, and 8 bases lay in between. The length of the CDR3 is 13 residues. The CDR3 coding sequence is TGTGCCAGCAGCTTAGATGGCTTGCAGACCCAGTACTTC. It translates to CASSLDGLQTQYF.

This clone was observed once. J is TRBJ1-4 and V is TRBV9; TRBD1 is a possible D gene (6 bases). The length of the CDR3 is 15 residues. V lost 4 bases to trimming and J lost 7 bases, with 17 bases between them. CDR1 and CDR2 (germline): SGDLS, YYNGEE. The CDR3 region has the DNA TGTGCCAGCAGCCCACCAGGCAGGGGTAGTGAAAAACTGTTTTTT. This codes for CASSPPGRGSEKLFF.

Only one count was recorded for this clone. CDR3 bases: TGCGCCAGCAGCCAAGAACCAGGGCACACCGGGGAGCTGTTTTTT. Protein sequence: CASSQEPGHTGELFF. The chain carries TRBV4-1 and TRBJ2-2; tentative D call: TRBD1 (5 bases). Between the trimmed V and J ends, which lost 0 bases and 3 bases, there was a span of 8 bases. The CDR3 covers 15 residues. CDR1 and CDR2 (germline): MGHRA, YSYEKL.

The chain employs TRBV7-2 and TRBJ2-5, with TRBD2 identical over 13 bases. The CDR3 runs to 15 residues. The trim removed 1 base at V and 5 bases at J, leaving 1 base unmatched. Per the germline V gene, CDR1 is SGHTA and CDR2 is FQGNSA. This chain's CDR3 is CASSLGTSGSETQYF. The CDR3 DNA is TGTGCCAGCAGCTTAGGGACTAGCGGGAGTGAGACCCAGTACTTC.

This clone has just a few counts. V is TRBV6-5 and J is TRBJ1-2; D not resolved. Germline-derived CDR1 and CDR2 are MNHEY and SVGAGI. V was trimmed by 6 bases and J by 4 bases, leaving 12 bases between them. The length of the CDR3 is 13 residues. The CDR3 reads CASRRGPAYGYTF. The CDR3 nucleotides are TGTGCCAGCAGGCGTGGGCCAGCCTATGGCTACACCTTC.

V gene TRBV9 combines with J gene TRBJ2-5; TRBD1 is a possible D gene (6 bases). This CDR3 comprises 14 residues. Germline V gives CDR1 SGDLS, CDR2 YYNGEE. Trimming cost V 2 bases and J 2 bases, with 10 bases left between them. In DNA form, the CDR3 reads TGTGCCAGCAGCGTTACCCAGGGGCAAGAGACCCAGTACTTC. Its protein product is CASSVTQGQETQYF. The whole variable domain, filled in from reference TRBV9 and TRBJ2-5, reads DSGVTQTPKHLITATGQRVTLRCSPRSGDLSVYWYQQSLDQGLQFLIQYYNGEERAKGNILERFSAQQFPDLHSELNLSSLELGDSALYFCASSVTQGQETQYFGPGTRLLVL.

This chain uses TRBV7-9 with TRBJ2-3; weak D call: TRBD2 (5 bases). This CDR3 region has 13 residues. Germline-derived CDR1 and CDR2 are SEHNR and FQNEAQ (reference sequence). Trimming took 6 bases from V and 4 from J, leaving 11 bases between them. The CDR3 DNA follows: TGTGCCAGCAGGCCAGGAGGAGCAGATACGCAGTATTTT. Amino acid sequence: CASRPGGADTQYF.

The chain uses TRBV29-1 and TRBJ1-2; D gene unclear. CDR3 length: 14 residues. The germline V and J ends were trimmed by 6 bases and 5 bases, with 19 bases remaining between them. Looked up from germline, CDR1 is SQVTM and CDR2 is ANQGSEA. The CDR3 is CSVRPDLFPYGYTF. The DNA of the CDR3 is TGCAGCGTGCGGCCAGACTTATTTCCTTATGGCTACACCTTC.

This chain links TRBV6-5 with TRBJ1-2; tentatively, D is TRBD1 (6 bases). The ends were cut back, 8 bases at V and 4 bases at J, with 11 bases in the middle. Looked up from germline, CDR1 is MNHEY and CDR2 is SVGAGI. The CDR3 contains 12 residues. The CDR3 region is CASFQQGYGYTF. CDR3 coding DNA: TGTGCCAGCTTCCAACAGGGCTATGGCTACACCTTC.

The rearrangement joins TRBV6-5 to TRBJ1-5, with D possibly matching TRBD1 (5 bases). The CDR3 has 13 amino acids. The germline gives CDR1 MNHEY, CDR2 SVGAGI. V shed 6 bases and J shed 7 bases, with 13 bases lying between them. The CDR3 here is CASSPGARQPQHF. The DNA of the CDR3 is TGTGCCAGCAGCCCCGGGGCTCGGCAGCCCCAGCATTTT.

In nucleotides, the CDR3 is TGCGCCAGCAGTGACCCAAGCGGGGGGTCCTTTGGTACGCAGTATTTT. It yields the protein CASSDPSGGSFGTQYF. The chain couples TRBV10-1 to TRBJ2-3; the match to TRBD2 covers 9 bases. Germline V gives CDR1 WNHNN, CDR2 SYGVQD (reference sequence). With 3 bases clipped from V and 8 bases from J, the junction kept 12 bases outside the gene matches. The CDR3 contains 16 residues.

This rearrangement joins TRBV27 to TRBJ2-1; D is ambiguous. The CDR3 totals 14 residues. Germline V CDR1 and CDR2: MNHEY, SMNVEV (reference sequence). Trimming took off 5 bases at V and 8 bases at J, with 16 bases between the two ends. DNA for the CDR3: TGTGCCAGCAGTACGGACGGTGGTCATGATGAGCAGTTCTTC. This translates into CASSTDGGHDEQFF.

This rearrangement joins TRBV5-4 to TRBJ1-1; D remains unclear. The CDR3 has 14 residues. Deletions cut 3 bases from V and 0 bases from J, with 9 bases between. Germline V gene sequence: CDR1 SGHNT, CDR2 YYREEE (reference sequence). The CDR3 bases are TGTGCCAGCAGCTCCAGGCTGTTGAACACTGAAGCTTTCTTT. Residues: CASSSRLLNTEAFF.

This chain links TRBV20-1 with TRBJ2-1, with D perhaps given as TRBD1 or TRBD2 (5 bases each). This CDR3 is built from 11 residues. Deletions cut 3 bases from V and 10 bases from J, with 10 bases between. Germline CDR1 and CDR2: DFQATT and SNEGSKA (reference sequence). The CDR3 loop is CSASVGGEQFF. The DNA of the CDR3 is TGCAGTGCTAGCGTTGGGGGAGAGCAGTTCTTC.

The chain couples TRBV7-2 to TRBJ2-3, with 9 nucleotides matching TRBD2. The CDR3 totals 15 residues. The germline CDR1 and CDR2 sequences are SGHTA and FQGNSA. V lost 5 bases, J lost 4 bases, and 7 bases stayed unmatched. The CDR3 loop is CASSAKRGAADTQYF. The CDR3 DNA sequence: TGTGCCAGCAGCGCAAAGCGGGGGGCCGCAGATACGCAGTATTTT. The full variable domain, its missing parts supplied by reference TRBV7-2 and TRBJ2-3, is GAGVSQSPSNKVTEKGKDVELRCDPISGHTALYWYRQSLGQGLEFLIYFQGNSAPDKSGLPSDRFSAERTGGSVSTLTIQRTQQEDSAVYLCASSAKRGAADTQYFGPGTRLTVL.

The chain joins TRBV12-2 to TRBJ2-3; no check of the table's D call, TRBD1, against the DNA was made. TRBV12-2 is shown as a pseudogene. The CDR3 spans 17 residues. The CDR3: CASRLAGRDRATDTQYF. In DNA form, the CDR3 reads TGTGCAAGTCGCTTAGCGGGCCGGGACAGGGCGACAGATACGCAGTATTTT.

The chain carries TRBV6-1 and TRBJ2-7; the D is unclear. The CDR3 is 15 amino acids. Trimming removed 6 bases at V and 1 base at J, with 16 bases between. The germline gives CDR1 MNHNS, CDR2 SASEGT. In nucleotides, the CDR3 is TGTGCCAGCAGCGCATCCGTACAGCTGTCCTACGAGCAGTACTTC. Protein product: CASSASVQLSYEQYF.

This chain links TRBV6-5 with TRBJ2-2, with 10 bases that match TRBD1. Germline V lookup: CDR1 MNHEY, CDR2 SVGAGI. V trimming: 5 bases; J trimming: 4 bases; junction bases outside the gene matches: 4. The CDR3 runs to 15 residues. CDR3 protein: CASSPGDRGTGELFF. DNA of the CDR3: TGTGCCAGCAGTCCAGGGGACAGGGGCACCGGGGAGCTGTTTTTT.

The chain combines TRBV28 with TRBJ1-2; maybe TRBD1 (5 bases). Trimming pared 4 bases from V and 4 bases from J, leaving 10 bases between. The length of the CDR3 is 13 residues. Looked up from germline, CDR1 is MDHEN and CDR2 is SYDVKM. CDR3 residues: CASSSTDRYGYTF. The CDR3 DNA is TGTGCCAGCAGTTCGACAGACCGCTATGGCTACACCTTC.